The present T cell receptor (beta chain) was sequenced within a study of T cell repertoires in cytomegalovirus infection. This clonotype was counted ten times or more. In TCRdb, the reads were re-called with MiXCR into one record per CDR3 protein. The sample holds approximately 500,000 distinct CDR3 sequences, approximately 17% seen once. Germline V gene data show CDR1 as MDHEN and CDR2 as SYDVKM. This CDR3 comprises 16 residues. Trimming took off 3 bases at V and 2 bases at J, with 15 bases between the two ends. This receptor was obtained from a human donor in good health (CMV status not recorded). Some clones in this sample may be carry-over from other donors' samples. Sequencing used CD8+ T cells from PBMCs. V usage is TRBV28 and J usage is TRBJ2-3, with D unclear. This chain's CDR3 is CASSLTSAEVTDTQYF. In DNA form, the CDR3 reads TGTGCCAGCAGTTTGACATCAGCCGAGGTCACAGATACGCAGTATTTT.